Listed below are T cell receptor beta chains from one sample, sequenced in a study of a mutant IDH1 vaccine in newly diagnosed glioma. Produced via immunoSEQ multiplex PCR; TCRdb's table is partial and in-frame only. This sample yields 70,000 to 90,000 clones, of which over 75% are seen a single time; 2% to 2.5% belongs to the top ten. Antigens of these TCRs are unknown. Specimen: PBMCs, collected from a glioma patient whose treatment included an IDH1 peptide vaccine. The receptor source for this set is a man aged 30 to 39 with glioma. Some clones in this sample may be carry-over from other donors' samples. Each CDR3 is given with its conserved first and last residue. Each record gives: J gene, clone size, V gene, D gene, CDR3 DNA, CDR3 protein. The D gene is left open where the match is weak. Only part of the rows carry a size: once, few, many, or a class if the clone is expanded.

>TRBJ2-5|-|TRBV6-5|-
TGTGCCAGCAGTTACAGTGTTAGCCCGGGGGAGACCCAGTACTTC
CASSYSVSPGETQYF
>TRBJ2-1|-|TRBV7-2|-
TGTGCCAGCAGCTTATATGGTGAGCAGTTCTTC
CASSLYGEQFF
>TRBJ1-1|few|TRBV10-3|-
TGTGCCATCAGTGCCGTCGTGGACACCCGAATATTCTTT
CAISAVVDTRIFF
>TRBJ2-1|-|TRBV5-1|TRBD2
TGCGCCAGCAGCTTGGGGACTAGCTTGAATGAGCAGTTCTTC
CASSLGTSLNEQFF
>TRBJ2-7|-|TRBV5-1|TRBD2
TGCGCCAGCAGCTTAGGGACTAGCCTGATCTACGAGCAGTACTTC
CASSLGTSLIYEQYF
>TRBJ1-5|-|TRBV6-4|-
TGTGCCAGCTCGATGGAGGGGAGCAATCAGCCCCAGCATTTT
CASSMEGSNQPQHF
>TRBJ1-5|few|TRBV27|TRBD1
TGTGCCAGCAGTTTATTGGGACAGGGAACGAAGTTTTTTAATCAGCCCCAGCATTTT
CASSLLGQGTKFFNQPQHF
>TRBJ2-1|-|TRBV28|TRBD1
TGTGCCAGCAGTCGCCCGGGACAGGGAGCCTTCAATGAGCAGTTCTTC
CASSRPGQGAFNEQFF
>TRBJ1-1|few|TRBV7-3|-
TGTGCCAGCAGCACCTCTCATCCCCCACTTGAAGCTTTCTTT
CASSTSHPPLEAFF
>TRBJ2-2|-|TRBV19|-
TGTGCCAGTAGTAGCTTTTCGAACACCGGGGAGCTGTTTTTT
CASSSFSNTGELFF
>TRBJ1-1|few|TRBV30|-
TGTGCCTGGAGTAGGGGACGGGCTGAAGCTTTCTTT
CAWSRGRAEAFF
>TRBJ1-3|few|TRBV5-6|-
TGTGCCAGCAGCGTGGACAAGGGAAACACCATATATTTT
CASSVDKGNTIYF
>TRBJ2-4|once|TRBV10-1|TRBD1
TGCGCCAGCAGTGAGTTTGAGGGGGCAAACATTCAGTACTTC
CASSEFEGANIQYF
>TRBJ2-5|-|TRBV4-1|-
TGCGCCAGCAGCCAAGTCGGTAATTCAGAGACCCAGTACTTC
CASSQVGNSETQYF
>TRBJ2-3|-|TRBV5-1|-
TGCGCCAGCAGCTTGGAAGGGACAGATACGCAGTATTTT
CASSLEGTDTQYF
>TRBJ1-2|-|TRBV6-1|TRBD1
TGTGCCAGCGGGGACAGAGCCTATGGCTACACCTTC
CASGDRAYGYTF
>TRBJ2-4|-|TRBV15|-
TGTGCCACCAGCGGAGGGGGGGGCCGGATACTAGCCAAAAACATTCAGTACTTC
CATSGGGGRILAKNIQYF
>TRBJ1-1|-|TRBV2|-
TGTGCCAGCAGTGAAATCGGGCAGGGCCCCTTGAACACTGAAGCTTTCTTT
CASSEIGQGPLNTEAFF
>TRBJ2-5|once|TRBV5-1|-
TGCGCCAGCAGGATGGGCCCCAGAAAGGGGGAGACCCAGTACTTC
CASRMGPRKGETQYF
>TRBJ2-3|-|TRBV29-1|-
TGCAGCGTTGAAGATACCAGCACAGATACGCAGTATTTT
CSVEDTSTDTQYF
>TRBJ2-3|-|TRBV28|-
TGTGCCGGAAATCGGAGGGGGGACCCTACTAGCACAGATACGCAGTATTTT
CAGNRRGDPTSTDTQYF